The 28 T cell receptor beta chains reported below all come from one sample, sequenced in a study of blood T cell repertoires in COVID-19. Only in-frame clones appear in the TCRdb table, and some are missing; sequencing was by immunoSEQ multiplex PCR. The repertoire has some 120,000 clones, 80% of them found once; the top ten carry 20% to 25%. Input material: peripheral blood. The receptor source for this set is a human donor in a cohort sampled during active COVID-19.

This clone appeared a few times. The chain joins TRBV6-4 to TRBJ2-3; 7 bases fit TRBD1. J lost 3 bases, V lost 8 bases, and 5 bases had no gene match. CDR1 is MRHNA, CDR2 SNTAGT, per germline. The length of the CDR3 is 13 residues. The CDR3 loop reads CASRDRKTDTQYF. In nucleotides, the CDR3 is TGTGCCAGCCGGGACAGAAAGACAGATACGCAGTATTTT.

The V gene is TRBV18, the J gene TRBJ1-6, with D uncertain. The CDR3 length is 17 residues. Germline assignment: CDR1 KGHSH and CDR2 LQKENI. V was cut by 2 bases and J by 0 bases, with 11 bases left in between. In DNA, the CDR3 is TGTGCCAGCTCACCATTTTACGGCGGCTCCTATAATTCACCCCTCCACTTT. Its translation: CASSPFYGGSYNSPLHF.

The chain recombines TRBV19 with TRBJ1-2, with TRBD1 identical over 8 bases. Germline CDR1 LNHDA, CDR2 SQIVND (reference sequence). This CDR3 is built from 14 residues. The trim removed 6 bases at V and 4 bases at J, leaving 7 bases unmatched. DNA for the CDR3: TGTGCCAGTAGGCGAACCGGGACAGGCTATGGCTACACCTTC. Translation gives CASRRTGTGYGYTF.

A few counts support this clone. The V gene is TRBV4-1, the J gene TRBJ1-3; 9 bases agree with TRBD1. This CDR3 comprises 17 residues. Looked up from germline, CDR1 is MGHRA and CDR2 is YSYEKL. V lost 2 bases to trimming and J lost 0 bases; unmatched junction nucleotides: 5. The CDR3 loop is CASSQHRTGASGNTIYF. The CDR3 nucleotides are TGCGCCAGCAGCCAACACAGGACAGGGGCCTCTGGAAACACCATATATTTT.

The rearrangement uses TRBV2 and TRBJ2-4; TRBD1 matches at 7 bases. Germline V gives CDR1 SNHLY, CDR2 FYNNEI. The CDR3 has 14 residues. J gave up 5 bases and V 4 bases, and 5 bases lay outside the gene matches. The CDR3 sequence is CASSVAQGENIQYF. The CDR3 DNA sequence: TGTGCCAGCAGTGTTGCCCAGGGGGAAAACATTCAGTACTTC.

In the case of this clone: This same CDR3 is encoded by further DNA sequences in the sample. The chain recombines TRBV4-2 with TRBJ2-3; 7 positions match TRBD1. The trim removed 3 bases at V and 0 bases at J, leaving 6 bases unmatched. This CDR3 has 16 residues. Germline CDR1 reads LGHNA; CDR2 reads YNFKEQ. CDR3 bases: TGTGCCAGCAGCCATGCTCGGACAGGAAGCACAGATACGCAGTATTTT. It is translated as CASSHARTGSTDTQYF.

Only one count was recorded for this clone. V is TRBV27 and J is TRBJ1-6, with TRBD1 matching 7 bases. Per germline, CDR1 MNHEY and CDR2 SMNVEV (reference sequence). There are 14 residues in the CDR3. Losses at the gene ends were 4 bases for V and 8 bases for J; bases not matched to a gene: 5. Written as DNA, the CDR3 is TGTGCCAGCAGTTCCACCAGGGGGTATTCACCCCTCCACTTT. Encoded protein: CASSSTRGYSPLHF.

The V gene is TRBV7-9, the J gene TRBJ1-1; the D gene is possibly TRBD1 (5 bases). V was trimmed by 1 base and J by 5 bases, leaving 11 bases between them. The CDR3 contains 14 residues. Germline values: CDR1 SEHNR, CDR2 FQNEAQ (reference sequence). CDR3 DNA sequence: TGTGCCAGCAGCTTAGTCCCGGAGGGGACTGAAGCTTTCTTT. Translation gives CASSLVPEGTEAFF.

The chain has TRBV5-8 and TRBJ2-3, with a possible D match to TRBD1 (6 bases). The V gene lost 0 bases and the J gene lost 4 bases, with 12 bases spanning the gap. CDR1 is SGHTS and CDR2 is YDEGEE in the germline V gene. The CDR3 is 15 residues long. CDR3 loop: CASSLAGQGSDTQYF. CDR3 sequence (DNA): TGTGCCAGCAGCTTGGCCGGTCAGGGGTCAGATACGCAGTATTTT.

This chain links TRBV7-2 with TRBJ2-2; 9 positions match TRBD1. The CDR3 is made up of 14 amino acids. The J segment lost 8 bases and the V segment lost 5 bases, leaving 6 bases of the junction unmatched. Germline values: CDR1 SGHTA, CDR2 FQGNSA. Here the CDR3 reads CASSPDRGRGELFF. The CDR3 DNA reads TGTGCCAGCAGCCCGGACAGGGGTCGTGGGGAGCTGTTTTTT.

This rearrangement joins TRBV7-2 to TRBJ2-7, with TRBD1 identical over 7 bases. The germline gives CDR1 SGHTA, CDR2 FQGNSA. V trimming: 4 bases; J trimming: 7 bases; junction bases outside the gene matches: 7. The CDR3 spans 13 residues. The CDR3 region is CASSSTRDSEQYF. The CDR3 coding sequence is TGTGCCAGCAGCTCCACGAGGGACAGTGAGCAGTACTTC.

The gene calls are TRBV2 and TRBJ2-7; a possible D gene is TRBD2 (6 bases). This CDR3 spans 12 amino acids. Germline CDR1 is SNHLY and CDR2 is FYNNEI. This chain's CDR3 is CVSRREAYEQYF. The CDR3 bases are TGTGTCTCGCGCAGGGAGGCCTACGAGCAGTACTTC.

V and J are TRBV7-2 and TRBJ2-3; 15 nucleotides line up with TRBD2. This CDR3 is built from 16 residues. Trimming removed 6 bases from V and 6 bases from J; junction bases left unmatched: 7. Germline V CDR1 and CDR2: SGHTA, FQGNSA. The CDR3 bases are TGTGCCAGCAGACGGACTAGCGGGAGGGCGGGGGATACGCAGTATTTT. Protein: CASRRTSGRAGDTQYF.

The gene calls are TRBV28 and TRBJ2-2; 8 bases map to TRBD2. CDR1 and CDR2 from the germline V gene are MDHEN and SYDVKM. V gave up 5 bases and J gave up 0 bases; unmatched junction bases: 8. The CDR3 has 17 residues. CDR3 coding DNA: TGTGCCAGCAGTCCCGGGACTAGGGGTCCGAACACCGGGGAGCTGTTTTTT. As protein: CASSPGTRGPNTGELFF.

The chain links TRBV2 to TRBJ2-1; 8 bases align to TRBD2. Trimming at V came to 0 bases and at J to 6 bases, leaving 13 bases not matched to a gene. Per germline, CDR1 SNHLY and CDR2 FYNNEI. CDR3 length: 18 amino acids. The CDR3 protein is CASSEASFGSGDFNEQFF. The CDR3 DNA reads as TGTGCCAGCAGTGAAGCCTCCTTTGGTAGCGGGGATTTCAATGAGCAGTTCTTC.

V usage is TRBV28 and J usage is TRBJ2-3; unclear D gene. Germline loops: CDR1 MDHEN, CDR2 SYDVKM. This CDR3 is 13 amino acids long. V lost 10 bases to trimming and J lost 1 base, with 12 bases between them. CDR3 in amino acids: CATEPLRTDTQYF. The DNA of the CDR3 is TGTGCCACCGAACCACTCCGCACAGATACGCAGTATTTT.

The chain carries TRBV30 and TRBJ1-3; 11 positions agree with TRBD1. The V gene end was trimmed by 2 bases and the J gene end by 0 bases; junction bases not matched to a gene: 3. CDR1 and CDR2 (germline): GTSNPN, SVGIG (reference sequence). The CDR3 covers 16 residues. CDR3 protein: CAWSSGTGGSGNTIYF. CDR3 DNA sequence: TGTGCCTGGAGTTCCGGGACAGGGGGCTCTGGAAACACCATATATTTT.

The chain links TRBV7-3 to TRBJ2-7, with D unresolved. Germline loops: CDR1 SGHTA, CDR2 FQGTGA. The length of the CDR3 is 13 residues. V gave up 3 bases and J gave up 2 bases, with 8 bases separating them. As DNA, the CDR3 is TGTGCCAGCAGCTTTGGCAGTCCCTACGAGCAGTACTTC. Its protein is CASSFGSPYEQYF.

The chain uses TRBV28 and TRBJ2-7, with 8 bases identical to TRBD1. The junction had 9 bases not matched to a gene; V was cut back by 8 bases and J by 3 bases. Germline V gives CDR1 MDHEN, CDR2 SYDVKM. This CDR3 is 14 amino acids long. CDR3 DNA: TGTGCCAGCTCAGAAGGGACAGGACTCTACGAGCAGTACTTC. The encoded protein is CASSEGTGLYEQYF.

The CDR3 DNA reads TGTGCCAGCAGCTGGCGGCCGAACACTGAAGCTTTCTTT. Its protein product is CASSWRPNTEAFF. This sequence joins TRBV2 and TRBJ1-1; D remains ambiguous. V shed 6 bases and J shed 1 base, with 9 bases lying between them. This CDR3 is 13 amino acids long. Germline CDR1 reads SNHLY; CDR2 reads FYNNEI.

The V and J genes are TRBV20-1 and TRBJ2-1, with a possible D match to TRBD1 (5 bases). With 3 bases removed from V and 4 bases from J, the gap between germline ends came to 10 bases. Per germline, CDR1 DFQATT and CDR2 SNEGSKA (reference sequence). This CDR3 is built from 13 residues. The DNA of the CDR3 is TGCAGTGCTAGTTGGAGACAGTACAATGAGCAGTTCTTC. This codes for CSASWRQYNEQFF.

V is TRBV21-1 and J is TRBJ2-7; TRBD1 is the table's D call and was not checked against the DNA. TRBV21-1 is a pseudogene segment. The length of the CDR3 is 18 residues. The CDR3 DNA reads as TGTGCCAGCAGCCCCGGAAAAACCTTCGGGACAGAGACCTACGAGCAGTACTTC. Its protein is CASSPGKTFGTETYEQYF.

The J gene is TRBJ1-4, the V gene TRBV7-9, with D unresolved. The CDR3 contains 15 residues. Germline V gene sequence: CDR1 SEHNR, CDR2 FQNEAQ (reference sequence). V was cut by 5 bases and J by 4 bases, with 14 bases left in between. The CDR3 DNA reads TGTGCCAGCAGCCCGATGGGCCTCCTTAATGAAAAACTGTTTTTT. Translation: CASSPMGLLNEKLFF. Variable domain in full (rest from reference TRBV7-9 and TRBJ1-4): DTGVSQNPRHKITKRGQNVTFRCDPISEHNRLYWYRQTLGQGPEFLTYFQNEAQLEKSRLLSDRFSAERPKGSFSTLEIQRTEQGDSAMYLCASSPMGLLNEKLFFGSGTQLSVL.

For this clone: Other nucleotide sequences from this sample produce the same CDR3. The gene calls are TRBV7-2 and TRBJ2-7, with D possibly matching TRBD1 (5 bases). The CDR3 loop spans 14 amino acids. Trimming took off 2 bases at V and 4 bases at J, with 12 bases between the two ends. Germline CDR1 is SGHTA and CDR2 is FQGNSA. CDR3 loop: CASSLRLAGYEQYF. The CDR3 DNA follows: TGTGCCAGCAGCTTAAGGTTGGCAGGGTACGAGCAGTACTTC.

The genes are TRBV12-3 or TRBV12-4 and TRBJ1-1; D is unclear. The CDR3 totals 11 residues. Deletions cut 6 bases from V and 3 bases from J, with 5 bases between. This CDR3 is CASRRDTEAFF. CDR3 nucleotide sequence: TGTGCCAGCAGGCGAGACACTGAAGCTTTCTTT.

This chain connects TRBV30 to TRBJ1-6; maybe TRBD1 (6 bases). Germline loops: CDR1 GTSNPN, CDR2 SVGIG (reference sequence). Deletions cut 2 bases from V and 4 bases from J, with 9 bases between. There are 14 residues in the CDR3. CDR3 DNA: TGTGCCTGGAGTAGGGGGGGTTATAATTCACCCCTCCACTTT. It yields the protein CAWSRGGYNSPLHF.

The rearrangement links TRBV7-9 to TRBJ2-5; maybe TRBD2 (6 bases). Trimming stripped 5 bases from V and 1 base from J, with 8 bases between. The CDR3 runs 13 residues. Looked up from germline, CDR1 is SEHNR and CDR2 is FQNEAQ (reference sequence). The CDR3: CASSGGSQETQYF. For the CDR3, the DNA is TGTGCCAGCAGCGGAGGGTCCCAAGAGACCCAGTACTTC.

The rearrangement joins TRBV6-1 to TRBJ2-7; the D gene is possibly TRBD1 (5 bases). CDR1 is MNHNS and CDR2 is SASEGT in the germline V gene. This CDR3 comprises 13 residues. V lost 3 bases to trimming and J lost 6 bases, with 12 bases between them. CDR3: CASSEWGVGEQYF. The CDR3 coding sequence is TGTGCCAGCAGTGAGTGGGGCGTTGGCGAGCAGTACTTC.